Listed below are T cell receptor beta chains from one sample, sequenced in a study of T cell repertoires in cytomegalovirus infection. TCRdb used MiXCR to reprocess the reads, holding one entry per CDR3 protein. The sample consists of some 270,000 distinct CDR3 sequences, 22% of them appearing once. The antigens these receptors bind are not known. Here the sequenced sample was cultured PBMCs, taken from culture after CMV antigen stimulation. These receptors originate from a human donor in good health (CMV status not recorded). Some clones in this sample may be carry-over from other donors' samples. Both conserved end residues are part of each CDR3. The order of the fields is CDR3 protein, V gene, J gene.

CANSLQANTEAFF	TRBV7-9	TRBJ1-1
CASSQPGLAGEVSYNEQFF	TRBV7-2	TRBJ2-1
CASSPGSGVSQPQHF	TRBV6-8	TRBJ1-5
CASSLSGQYNEQFF	TRBV11-2	TRBJ2-1
CASSSDRGSGGYTF	TRBV6-1	TRBJ1-2
CASSHASGEHGYSGANVLTF	TRBV4-2	TRBJ2-6
CASSPVAGRVEKLFF	TRBV27	TRBJ1-4
CASSRQGVAFF	TRBV7-9	TRBJ1-1
CASSRDRNEQFF	TRBV6-6	TRBJ2-1
CASRSYRGRGTDTQYF	TRBV6-2/TRBV6-3	TRBJ2-3
CASSSLAGGPIADTQYF	TRBV7-9	TRBJ2-3
CASSDGGISGYEQYF	TRBV5-4	TRBJ2-7
CASSIRARNTGELFF	TRBV19	TRBJ2-2
CASSRDRGLYEQYF	TRBV19	TRBJ2-7
CASTVTGVPGELFF	TRBV19	TRBJ2-2
CASSLVQISEAFF	TRBV7-2	TRBJ1-1
CASSLVGLADTQYF	TRBV7-2	TRBJ2-3
CASSTLTGLPFGYTF	TRBV7-8	TRBJ1-2
CASSYPGVGEGYTF	TRBV7-2	TRBJ1-2
CASSFLGKEETQYF	TRBV7-8	TRBJ2-5
CASRGETDNTDTQYF	TRBV19	TRBJ2-3
CASSLQDGRGNEQYF	TRBV7-2	TRBJ2-7
CASSPEDSGYNEQFF	TRBV7-8	TRBJ2-1
CASSYSTLNEQFF	TRBV6-5	TRBJ2-1
CASSETGTWGTEAFF	TRBV10-1	TRBJ1-1
CASSLAHKLNTEAFF	TRBV7-2	TRBJ1-1
CASSEEGRIREKLFF	TRBV2	TRBJ1-4
CSARKGVLAGRETQYF	TRBV20-1	TRBJ2-5
CASSLGTGIHYGYTF	TRBV7-2	TRBJ1-2
CSVEDGTVYGYTF	TRBV29-1	TRBJ1-2
CASSLFITDTQYF	TRBV7-2	TRBJ2-3
CASSLSWGESYEQYF	TRBV27	TRBJ2-7
CSANQLAGLTDTQYF	TRBV20-1	TRBJ2-3
CASSRLRDASNEKLFF	TRBV11-2	TRBJ1-4
CASSFRKRATYNEQFF	TRBV11-3	TRBJ2-1
CASSLAVLAATDTQYF	TRBV7-2	TRBJ2-3
CATSDSPPAVEANEQFF	TRBV24-1	TRBJ2-1
CASSMGQNYGYTF	TRBV18	TRBJ1-2
CASSRDRGTSQPQHF	TRBV6-1	TRBJ1-5
CASTKTVRDEQFF	TRBV7-2	TRBJ2-1
CAWSPFAVSYNEQFF	TRBV30	TRBJ2-1
CASSQPTGDNQPQHF	TRBV4-1	TRBJ1-5
CASILRGSEAFF	TRBV12-3/TRBV12-4	TRBJ1-1
CASSFGLTGSYNEQFF	TRBV7-2	TRBJ2-1
CASSKQVATNEKLFF	TRBV19	TRBJ1-4
CASILSLAGAAEAFF	TRBV7-2	TRBJ1-1
CASSQPPGQGYEKLFF	TRBV11-2	TRBJ1-4
CASSSSGRALNEQFF	TRBV5-4	TRBJ2-1
CASSWAKITGEGEKLFF	TRBV12-3/TRBV12-4	TRBJ1-4
CASSLAGTGSSNYGYTF	TRBV7-2	TRBJ1-2